A selection of T cell receptor beta chains follows, all from one sample in a study of siplizumab effects on memory and regulatory T cells. The table came from immunoSEQ multiplex PCR; TCRdb's copy has only in-frame clones and leaves some out. The data contain 110,000 or so clones, approximately 92% of them seen just once; the ten biggest clones take up around 0.15%. The sequencing sample was made of non-Treg CD4+ T cells sorted from blood. These receptors all come from a human donor in good health. Both conserved end residues are part of each CDR3. The D gene is left open where the match is weak. Clone size is not always given. Where it is, it says once, few, many or a class for expanded clones.

>TRBV15|.|15|TRBJ2-2|TRBD1
TGTGCCACCCAAAAACAGGGGGTCAACACCGGGGAGCTGTTTTTT
CATQKQGVNTGELFF
>TRBV7-6|once|17|TRBJ2-4|TRBD1
TGTGCCAGCAGCTTAGGATCGGGACAGGGAGCCAAAAACATTCAGTACTTC
CASSLGSGQGAKNIQYF
>TRBV5-3|.|14|TRBJ1-2|TRBD1
TGTGCCAGAAGCCAAAGCGGGACAGTCTATGGCTACACCTTC
CARSQSGTVYGYTF
>TRBV4-1|.|15|TRBJ1-1|.
TGCGCCAGCAGCCAAGGGACAGCTACGATCACTGAAGCTTTCTTT
CASSQGTATITEAFF
>TRBV12-5|.|15|TRBJ2-5|TRBD2
TGTGCTAGTGGTTTGAGACTAGCGGGGCTAGAGACCCAGTACTTC
CASGLRLAGLETQYF
>TRBV7-6|.|14|TRBJ2-2|.
TGTGCCAGCAGCTTAGCGCGCAGAACCGGGGAGCTGTTTTTT
CASSLARRTGELFF
>TRBV7-8|.|17|TRBJ2-2|TRBD2
TGTGCCAGCAGCTTAGCGCCGGGACTAGGTGTCACCGGGGAGCTGTTTTTT
CASSLAPGLGVTGELFF
>TRBV18|.|14|TRBJ1-1|.
TGTGCCAGCTCCCGGGGAGCCACGAACACTGAAGCTTTCTTT
CASSRGATNTEAFF
>TRBV9|.|16|TRBJ1-6|.
TGTGCCAGCAGCGTAGCCCCCGTAAGGGGTGGTTCACCCCTCCACTTT
CASSVAPVRGGSPLHF
>TRBV5-1|.|16|TRBJ2-4|.
TGCGCCAGCAGCTTGGATGTTTCGGGGGCCCAAAACATTCAGTACTTC
CASSLDVSGAQNIQYF
>TRBV5-1|.|15|TRBJ2-1|TRBD2
TGCGCCAGCAGCACCAGCGGGACTTCCTACAATGAGCAGTTCTTC
CASSTSGTSYNEQFF
>TRBV27|.|16|TRBJ2-7|TRBD1
TGTGCCAGCAGTTTAAGGGCCGGGACAGGGCCCTACGAGCAGTACTTC
CASSLRAGTGPYEQYF
>TRBV7-2|.|11|TRBJ2-5|.
TGTGCCAGCAGCTTCCGAGAGACCCAGTACTTC
CASSFRETQYF
>TRBV30|.|16|TRBJ1-4|.
TGTGCCGGGTCCCGGGACAAGTCCGTGCGGTACGAAAAACTGTTTTTT
CAGSRDKSVRYEKLFF
>TRBV6-5|.|14|TRBJ2-7|.
TGTGCCAGCAGTTGGGCAACTCGCTCCTACGAGCAGTACTTC
CASSWATRSYEQYF
>TRBV5-1|once|14|TRBJ2-5|.
TGCGCCAGCAGCTTGGTTGTCGCATCAGAGACCCAGTACTTC
CASSLVVASETQYF
>TRBV4-1|once|17|TRBJ2-5|TRBD2
TGCGCCAGCAGCCAAGGTTCGGGGGCTAGCGGGTTAGAGACCCAGTACTTC
CASSQGSGASGLETQYF
>TRBV28|.|15|TRBJ2-1|TRBD2
TGTGCCAGCAGTTTACGGGGGGGGCCCTACAATGAGCAGTTCTTC
CASSLRGGPYNEQFF
>TRBV19|.|14|TRBJ1-2|.
TGTGCCAGTACCGAGACCAGGGTTGACTATGGCTACACCTTC
CASTETRVDYGYTF
>TRBV6-6|.|14|TRBJ2-7|.
TGTGCCAGCAGTTACGGGCAGGGACCCTACGAGCAGTACTTC
CASSYGQGPYEQYF
>TRBV14|.|14|TRBJ2-5|.
TGTGCCAGCAGCCAAGATCGGAGGGGGGAGACCCAGTACTTC
CASSQDRRGETQYF
>TRBV28|once|18|TRBJ2-4|TRBD1
TGTGCCAGCAGTTACAGGGGTTTAAGGATCGGAGCCAAAAACATTCAGTACTTC
CASSYRGLRIGAKNIQYF
>TRBV6-1|.|14|TRBJ2-3|TRBD2
TGTGCCAGCAGCTTTGGACTAGCCCCAGATACGCAGTATTTT
CASSFGLAPDTQYF
>TRBV7-2|.|13|TRBJ2-5|TRBD2
TGTGCCAGCAGCTTAGCCCATCCGGGGGGCCAGTACTTC
CASSLAHPGGQYF
>TRBV19|.|14|TRBJ1-4|TRBD1
TGTGCCAGTAGTTCGGACAGGGACAATGAAAAACTGTTTTTT
CASSSDRDNEKLFF
>TRBV28|many|17|TRBJ1-5|.
TGTGCCAGCAGTCCCCCCAACAGGGTAACAAGAAATCAGCCCCAGCATTTT
CASSPPNRVTRNQPQHF
>TRBV7-8|few|12|TRBJ2-5|.
TGTGCCAGCAGCTTAGAGAGGGAGACCCAGTACTTC
CASSLERETQYF
>TRBV5-5|.|14|TRBJ1-3|.
TGTGCCAGCAGAATGACGCTCTCTGGAAACACCATATATTTT
CASRMTLSGNTIYF
>TRBV5-4|.|15|TRBJ2-1|TRBD1
TGTGCCAGCAACCGATTGGGCAGGGGGTCCGGTGAGCAGTTCTTC
CASNRLGRGSGEQFF
>TRBV19|.|16|TRBJ1-2|TRBD1
TGTGCCAGTACCCCTCCGGGACAGAAACTCCGCTATGGCTACACCTTC
CASTPPGQKLRYGYTF
>TRBV5-1|.|16|TRBJ2-2|.
TGCGCCAGCAGCTTCGGGCCAGCGACGAACACCGGGGAGCTGTTTTTT
CASSFGPATNTGELFF
>TRBV7-2|.|15|TRBJ1-5|.
TGTGCCAGCAGCTTTACAGGGATGACCAATCAGCCCCAGCATTTT
CASSFTGMTNQPQHF
>TRBV7-2|.|16|TRBJ2-1|TRBD2
TGTGCCAGCAGCCGCAATCCGGGACTAGTAAATAATGAGCAGTTCTTC
CASSRNPGLVNNEQFF
>TRBV27|.|14|TRBJ2-2|.
TGTGCCAGCAGTTTATATCGAGCGTCCGGGGAGCTGTTTTTT
CASSLYRASGELFF
>TRBV29-1|.|13|TRBJ1-3|.
TGCAGCGTTGAAGCGGGAGCTGGAAACACCATATATTTT
CSVEAGAGNTIYF
>TRBV19|.|16|TRBJ2-5|.
TGTGCCAGTAGCCCTACGGGGGGCGCTGTCGTAGAGACCCAGTACTTC
CASSPTGGAVVETQYF
>TRBV6-1|.|15|TRBJ2-1|.
TGTGCCAGCAGTGCCCCCTGGCAGACCTACAATGAGCAGTTCTTC
CASSAPWQTYNEQFF
>TRBV4-1|.|13|TRBJ2-5|.
TGCGCCAGCAGCCAACTAGCGCAAGAGACCCAGTACTTC
CASSQLAQETQYF
>TRBV5-4|few|12|TRBJ1-6|.
TGTGCCAGCAGCTTAGGGAATTCACCCCTCCACTTT
CASSLGNSPLHF
>TRBV7-2|.|16|TRBJ2-1|TRBD2
TGTGCCAGCAGCTCCCGAGGCAGCGGGGGGGCCAATGAGCAGTTCTTC
CASSSRGSGGANEQFF
>TRBV4-2|.|16|TRBJ2-7|.
TGTGCCAGCAGCCAAGATGGCCGGGGAAACCCCTACGAGCAGTACTTC
CASSQDGRGNPYEQYF
>TRBV19|once|14|TRBJ1-2|.
TGTGCCAGTAAGTTCAGTAACCAGGAAGGGGGCTACACCTTC
CASKFSNQEGGYTF
>TRBV7-9|.|15|TRBJ2-2|.
TGTGCCAGCAGCTCCTCACGGGGTTTCACCGGGGAGCTGTTTTTT
CASSSSRGFTGELFF
>TRBV6-6|.|15|TRBJ2-1|.
TGTGCCAGCAGCCCACTACTGAGCTCCTACAATGAGCAGTTCTTC
CASSPLLSSYNEQFF
>TRBV7-9|.|14|TRBJ1-4|TRBD1
TGTGCCAGCAGCTTAGGACAGGGGCGAGAAAAACTGTTTTTT
CASSLGQGREKLFF
>TRBV5-4|.|14|TRBJ1-5|.
TGTGCCAGCAGGTCTCGGGGACCCAATCAGCCCCAGCATTTT
CASRSRGPNQPQHF
>TRBV5-4|few|14|TRBJ2-7|.
TGTGCCAGCAGCTTTGCGGGGGCAATGGGAGAGCAGTACTTC
CASSFAGAMGEQYF
>TRBV11-1|.|19|TRBJ2-7|.
TGTGCCAGCAGCTTAGGTTTAGCGGAGACGAGAGACAGGGACTACGAGCAGTACTTC
CASSLGLAETRDRDYEQYF
>TRBV28|.|17|TRBJ1-2|.
TGTGCCAGCAGTTTTTGGGTAGGGAGCCCTGGACCAAGGGGCTACACCTTC
CASSFWVGSPGPRGYTF
>TRBV5-4|once|14|TRBJ2-7|.
TGTGCCAGCAGTCACGTCGGAATGTCCTACGAGCAGTACTTC
CASSHVGMSYEQYF
>TRBV10-3|.|16|TRBJ2-3|.
TGTGCCATCAGTGACGGCGGGCTTCTGGAAGGAGATACGCAGTATTTT
CAISDGGLLEGDTQYF
>TRBV2|.|13|TRBJ2-3|.
TGTGCCAGCAGTGATAGGAGGACAGATACGCAGTATTTT
CASSDRRTDTQYF